Listed below are T cell receptor beta chains from one sample, sequenced in a study of T cells in Graves' hyperthyroidism and ophthalmopathy. TCRdb re-analysed the multiplex PCR reads in MiXCR, keeping a single row per CDR3 protein. The sample carries over 500,000 distinct CDR3 sequences, around 15% recorded once. The source material was blood. Source of these receptors: a woman between 40 and 55 years old with Graves' hyperthyroidism. Both conserved end residues are part of each CDR3. A D gene is named only where the DNA matches it firmly. Size values are once, few and many counts, or a class for expanded clones, and some rows have none.

TRBJ2-2	few	-	TRBV19	CASIHVGETNTGELFF	TGTGCCAGTATACATGTGGGAGAGACGAACACCGGGGAGCTGTTTTTT
TRBJ2-3	-	TRBD2	TRBV6-1	CASSELTSGRDTQYF	TGTGCCAGCAGTGAATTGACTAGCGGGAGGGATACGCAGTATTTT
TRBJ2-3	few	TRBD2	TRBV2	CASSGTGGRTDTQYF	TGTGCCAGCAGTGGGACTGGCGGGAGAACAGATACGCAGTATTTT
TRBJ1-4	many	-	TRBV28	CASRGSANEKLFF	TGTGCCAGCAGAGGGTCAGCTAATGAAAAACTGTTTTTT
TRBJ2-3	-	-	TRBV7-9	CASSLARRGGSSTDTQYF	TGTGCCAGCAGCTTAGCTCGAAGGGGGGGATCTAGCACAGATACGCAGTATTTT
TRBJ2-2	-	-	TRBV13	CASSSSRGVRTGELFF	TGTGCCAGCAGCTCTTCACGGGGAGTTAGGACCGGGGAGCTGTTTTTT
TRBJ2-7	-	TRBD2	TRBV6-2/TRBV6-3	CASSGTSGKRKQYF	TGTGCCAGCAGCGGGACTAGCGGGAAGCGGAAGCAGTACTTC
TRBJ2-2	many	-	TRBV5-6	CASSWGPTEGELFF	TGTGCCAGCAGCTGGGGCCCCACCGAGGGGGAGCTGTTTTTT
TRBJ2-7	many	TRBD2	TRBV12-3/TRBV12-4	CASSTLAGLYEQYF	TGTGCCAGCAGCACCCTAGCGGGCCTCTACGAGCAGTACTTC
TRBJ2-1	many	-	TRBV6-1	CASSGFLDPVYNEQFF	TGTGCCAGCAGCGGTTTCCTAGACCCGGTTTACAATGAGCAGTTCTTC
TRBJ2-1	many	-	TRBV7-9	CASSLNDLGTLYNEQFF	TGTGCCAGCAGCTTAAATGACCTAGGGACTCTCTACAATGAGCAGTTCTTC
TRBJ2-5	few	-	TRBV7-9	CASSSGDLETQYF	TGTGCCAGCAGCTCAGGGGATTTGGAGACCCAGTACTTC
TRBJ1-5	few	-	TRBV11-2	CASSHWQNNQPQHF	TGCGCCAGCAGCCATTGGCAGAACAATCAGCCCCAGCATTTT
TRBJ2-2	many	TRBD1	TRBV5-1	CASSYTGGLGTGELFF	TGCGCCAGCAGCTATACAGGGGGACTTGGCACCGGGGAGCTGTTTTTT
TRBJ2-7	many	-	TRBV29-1	CSVAPELAFNHEQYF	TGCAGCGTTGCACCGGAACTAGCTTTTAACCACGAGCAGTACTTC
TRBJ2-3	-	TRBD2	TRBV7-9	CASSRGGAGVGTDTQYF	TGTGCCAGCAGCCGAGGAGGGGCGGGAGTTGGCACAGATACGCAGTATTTT
TRBJ2-1	many	TRBD2	TRBV20-1	CSGVERDKQFF	TGCAGTGGAGTGGAGCGGGATAAGCAGTTCTTC
TRBJ1-1	few	-	TRBV12-3/TRBV12-4	CASSPYYLEAFF	TGTGCCAGCAGTCCTTACTACCTTGAAGCTTTCTTT
TRBJ2-3	many	-	TRBV5-1	CASSLGYLTDTQYF	TGCGCCAGCAGCCTTGGGTACCTCACAGATACGCAGTATTTT
TRBJ2-7	-	-	TRBV7-3	CASSLTGVSSYEQYF	TGTGCCAGCAGCTTAACAGGGGTGAGCTCCTACGAGCAGTACTTC
TRBJ2-1	many	-	TRBV7-8	CASSAGEYNEQFF	TGTGCCAGCAGCGCCGGTGAATACAATGAGCAGTTCTTC
TRBJ2-1	few	TRBD2	TRBV27	CASRRTSPFAIEQFF	TGTGCCAGCAGACGGACTAGCCCGTTTGCAATCGAGCAGTTCTTC
TRBJ2-7	many	-	TRBV18	CASSPPGRTPYEQYF	TGTGCCAGCTCACCACCAGGGAGGACCCCCTACGAGCAGTACTTC
TRBJ2-3	many	-	TRBV19	CASSMRTTDTQYF	TGTGCCAGTAGTATGCGGACCACAGATACGCAGTATTTT
TRBJ2-7	few	TRBD2	TRBV27	CASSLSGQGGYEQYF	TGTGCCAGCAGTTTATCGGGCCAGGGAGGGTACGAGCAGTACTTC
TRBJ2-3	few	-	TRBV18	CASSRTVGDTQYF	TGTGCCAGCTCCCGGACAGTTGGAGATACGCAGTATTTT
TRBJ2-3	-	-	TRBV18	CASSPPTRDTQYF	TGTGCCAGCTCACCCCCGACTAGAGATACGCAGTATTTT
TRBJ1-2	many	-	TRBV7-8	CASSLQEGSYGYTF	TGTGCCAGCAGCCTGCAAGAGGGGTCCTATGGCTACACCTTC
TRBJ2-3	many	-	TRBV6-1	CASSAGPPTQYF	TGTGCCAGCAGCGCCGGGCCCCCCACGCAGTATTTT
TRBJ2-6	-	-	TRBV5-5	CASSSPGLSPSGANVLTF	TGTGCCAGCAGCTCGCCGGGACTTTCTCCCTCTGGGGCCAACGTCCTGACTTTC
TRBJ2-7	many	TRBD1	TRBV10-3	CAISESRGLFSYEQYF	TGTGCCATCAGTGAGTCGAGGGGGCTATTCTCCTACGAGCAGTACTTC
TRBJ1-4	-	-	TRBV6-1	CASRELTTNEKLFF	TGTGCCAGCAGGGAACTGACAACTAATGAAAAACTGTTTTTT
TRBJ1-2	-	-	TRBV28	CASSLSRTVSNYGYTF	TGTGCCAGCAGTCTCTCGCGGACAGTCAGTAACTATGGCTACACCTTC
TRBJ1-1	many	TRBD1	TRBV12-3/TRBV12-4	CASSQTGGDTEAFF	TGTGCCAGCAGTCAGACAGGGGGAGATACTGAAGCTTTCTTT
TRBJ2-7	few	TRBD2	TRBV18	CASSPPSSGGAKGEQYF	TGTGCCAGCTCACCACCGTCGTCGGGGGGAGCCAAGGGCGAGCAGTACTTC
TRBJ1-2	-	-	TRBV29-1	CSVSAANYGYTF	TGCAGCGTCTCTGCCGCTAACTATGGCTACACCTTC
TRBJ1-2	many	-	TRBV5-1	CASSLTIGQSYGYTF	TGCGCCAGCAGCTTGACTATCGGACAGAGCTATGGCTACACCTTC
TRBJ1-2	many	-	TRBV28	CASRPPTGYGYTF	TGTGCCAGCAGGCCCCCGACTGGGTATGGCTACACCTTC
TRBJ1-1	few	-	TRBV20-1	CSAVRGSAEAFF	TGCAGTGCTGTCCGGGGCTCTGCTGAAGCTTTCTTT
TRBJ1-4	-	-	TRBV7-7	CASSLGPNEKLFF	TGTGCTAGCAGCTTAGGGCCTAATGAAAAACTGTTTTTT
TRBJ2-3	-	TRBD1	TRBV6-1	CASRRQGAKDTQYF	TGTGCCAGCAGGCGACAGGGGGCGAAAGATACGCAGTATTTT
TRBJ2-1	-	TRBD2	TRBV20-1	CSASRTSGSSYNEQFF	TGCAGTGCTTCTCGGACTAGCGGGAGCTCCTACAATGAGCAGTTCTTC